The 30 T cell receptor beta chains given below trace back to one sample, sequenced in a study of T cells of healthy individuals. TCRdb recomputed calls from the 5' RACE reads with MiXCR, one row per CDR3 protein. The sample has 85,000 to 100,000 distinct CDR3 sequences; 17% are singletons. The receptors here all came from a human donor in good health.

This clonotype was picked up many times. The V and J genes are TRBV2 and TRBJ2-7, with TRBD2 matching 9 bases. The CDR3 spans 14 residues. The V gene's germline CDR1 is SNHLY and CDR2 FYNNEI. Trimming at V came to 3 bases and at J to 5 bases, leaving 5 bases not matched to a gene. CDR3 DNA: TGTGCCAGCAGTGAGGCGGGAGGGAGGCACGAGCAGTACTTC. This codes for CASSEAGGRHEQYF.

This clonotype was observed at least ten times. The rearrangement uses TRBV11-1 and TRBJ1-6; D uncertain. The V and J ends lost 3 bases and 6 bases respectively, with 12 bases between them. This CDR3 is 15 amino acids long. Germline CDR1 and CDR2: SGHAT and FQDESV (reference sequence). The CDR3 loop reads CASSFSQSTNSPLHF. The CDR3 nucleotides read TGTGCCAGCAGCTTTTCACAATCCACTAATTCACCCCTCCACTTT.

This clonotype was detected only once. The chain uses TRBV7-2 and TRBJ1-2; D perhaps matches TRBD1 (6 bases). V gave up 5 bases and J gave up 4 bases, with 20 bases separating them. Looked up from germline, CDR1 is SGHTA and CDR2 is FQGNSA. This CDR3 comprises 16 residues. CDR3 amino acids: CASSPNGGASSYGYTF. DNA of the CDR3: TGTGCCAGCAGCCCCAATGGGGGGGCTTCCTCCTATGGCTACACCTTC. Looking up the rest from reference TRBV7-2 and TRBJ1-2 gives the full variable domain: GAGVSQSPSNKVTEKGKDVELRCDPISGHTALYWYRQSLGQGLEFLIYFQGNSAPDKSGLPSDRFSAERTGGSVSTLTIQRTQQEDSAVYLCASSPNGGASSYGYTFGSGTRLTVV.

V is TRBV2 and J is TRBJ2-2, with D maybe TRBD1 (6 bases). This CDR3 region has 14 residues. Per germline, CDR1 SNHLY and CDR2 FYNNEI. V was clipped by 11 bases and J by 1 base, with 14 bases between them. CDR3 bases: TGTGCCGGGCGACAGGTTTTGAACACCGGGGAGCTGTTTTTT. Amino acids: CAGRQVLNTGELFF.

This clonotype has a handful of counts. This chain links TRBV20-1 with TRBJ2-1, with 11 bases fitting TRBD2. Germline assignment: CDR1 DFQATT and CDR2 SNEGSKA (reference sequence). The ends lost 2 bases at V and 9 bases at J; junction bases unmatched: 12. The CDR3 is 16 amino acids. The CDR3 bases are TGCAGTGCTAGACCCGGGGGGACTAGCGGTCCGGGTGAGCAGTTCTTC. It encodes CSARPGGTSGPGEQFF.

The V and J genes are TRBV7-3 and TRBJ2-5; 7 nucleotides line up with TRBD2. The CDR3 contains 15 residues. The trim removed 5 bases at V and 0 bases at J, leaving 6 bases unmatched. The germline V gene has CDR1 SGHTA and CDR2 FQGTGA. The CDR3 sequence: CASSTGGGNQETQYF. Written as DNA, the CDR3 is TGTGCCAGCAGCACCGGGGGAGGGAACCAAGAGACCCAGTACTTC.

The CDR3 sequence: CASSYSSQALIWDEQYF. The CDR3 nucleotides are TGTGCCAGCAGTTACTCGAGCCAGGCCCTGATCTGGGACGAACAGTACTTC. V usage is TRBV6-2 or TRBV6-3 and J usage is TRBJ2-5; D is tentatively TRBD1 or TRBD2 (5 bases each). CDR3 length: 17 amino acids. Germline values: CDR1 MNHEY, CDR2 SVGEGT. Deletions cut 0 bases from V and 11 bases from J, with 25 bases between.

About this clonotype: This sequence may be a read error, since a much larger clone differs from it by one base. The V call is TRBV7-2, the J call TRBJ1-2, with D maybe TRBD1 (5 bases). The CDR3 totals 14 residues. Per the germline V gene, CDR1 is SGHTA and CDR2 is FQGNSA. The ends were cut back, 2 bases at V and 2 bases at J, with 9 bases in the middle. The DNA of the CDR3 is TGTGCCAGCAGCTTATCCAGGGCCAACTATGGCTACACCTTC. This gives the protein CASSLSRANYGYTF. Full variable domain (outside the CDR3, taken from reference TRBV7-2 and TRBJ1-2): GAGVSQSPSNKVTEKGKDVELRCDPISGHTALYWYRQSLGQGLEFLIYFQGNSAPDKSGLPSDRFSAERTGGSVSTLTIQRTQQEDSAVYLCASSLSRANYGYTFGSGTRLTVV.

This clonotype was recorded many times. The rearrangement uses TRBV14 and TRBJ1-1; TRBD1 agrees at 12 bases. This CDR3 has 14 residues. The V gene's germline CDR1 is SGHDN and CDR2 FVKESK. Trimming removed 3 bases from V and 8 bases from J; junction bases left unmatched: 4. Here the CDR3 DNA reads TGTGCCAGCAGCCATCGCGGGACAGGGGGCGAAGCTTTCTTT. Translation: CASSHRGTGGEAFF.

The chain has TRBV6-1 and TRBJ1-5; a weak D match, TRBD1 (6 bases). The germline V gene has CDR1 MNHNS and CDR2 SASEGT. The V end was cut by 2 bases, the J end by 4 bases, with 12 bases between. The CDR3 runs 15 residues. DNA of the CDR3: TGTGCCAGCAGTGAATGGGGCCAGGGGAATCAGCCCCAGCATTTT. Protein product: CASSEWGQGNQPQHF.

This clonotype has only a few counts. The chain has TRBV28 and TRBJ1-2, with 8 positions matching TRBD1. Germline CDR1 and CDR2: MDHEN and SYDVKM. The CDR3 totals 14 residues. Trimming at V came to 6 bases and at J to 2 bases, leaving 5 bases not matched to a gene. CDR3 bases: TGTGCCAGCAGCCGGAGGACAGGGAACTATGGCTACACCTTC. Residues: CASSRRTGNYGYTF.

This clonotype was recorded many times. V is TRBV9 and J is TRBJ2-1; a possible D gene is TRBD1 (5 bases). CDR3 length: 15 residues. The V end was cut by 0 bases, the J end by 6 bases, with 13 bases between. From germline, CDR1 is SGDLS and CDR2 YYNGEE. CDR3 in DNA: TGTGCCAGCAGCGTAGAGGCAGGGCTGGGCAATGAGCAGTTCTTC. Protein: CASSVEAGLGNEQFF.

This clonotype was counted between two and nine times. This sequence joins TRBV12-5 and TRBJ2-1; weak D call: TRBD2 (5 bases). The V and J ends lost 2 bases and 3 bases respectively, with 17 bases between them. This CDR3 is built from 17 residues. CDR1 LGHNT and CDR2 FRNRAP come from the germline V gene. The CDR3 here is CASGLRSAEADYNEQFF. The DNA for the CDR3 is TGTGCTAGTGGTTTGAGGTCGGCGGAAGCGGACTACAATGAGCAGTTCTTC.

This clonotype was found a few times. V is TRBV7-2 and J is TRBJ1-1, with D possibly being TRBD1 (5 bases). Germline V gives CDR1 SGHTA, CDR2 FQGNSA. V was pared by 2 bases and J by 3 bases, with 7 bases between. The CDR3 is 13 amino acids. CDR3 sequence (DNA): TGTGCCAGCAGCTTACAGGGATACACTGAAGCTTTCTTT. Translating it yields CASSLQGYTEAFF.

This clonotype was seen only once. The J gene is TRBJ1-6, the V gene TRBV12-3 or TRBV12-4; D gene unclear. The CDR3 runs to 14 residues. Between the trimmed V and J ends, which lost 6 bases and 5 bases, there was a span of 11 bases. CDR3 amino acids: CASSRHWNNSPLHF. DNA of the CDR3: TGTGCCAGCAGCAGACACTGGAATAATTCACCCCTCCACTTT.

This clonotype has just a few counts. The chain employs TRBV29-1 and TRBJ2-5; weak D call: TRBD2 (5 bases). The CDR3 has 14 residues. Germline lookup yields CDR1 SQVTM and CDR2 ANQGSEA. The germline V and J ends were trimmed by 3 bases and 5 bases, with 16 bases remaining between them. This chain's CDR3 is CSVEIGGLSETQYF. The CDR3 DNA follows: TGCAGCGTTGAGATCGGAGGACTGAGTGAGACCCAGTACTTC.

This clonotype was counted once. This chain connects TRBV12-3 or TRBV12-4 to TRBJ2-1; 7 nucleotides match TRBD2. The ends lost 6 bases at V and 6 bases at J; junction bases unmatched: 5. CDR3 length: 13 amino acids. The CDR3 nucleotides read TGTGCCAGCAGCGCCGGGGGGATCAATGAGCAGTTCTTC. Its protein product is CASSAGGINEQFF.

The chain carries TRBV11-2 and TRBJ2-1; D unresolved. Germline V gives CDR1 SGHAT, CDR2 FQNNGV. V was clipped by 0 bases and J by 0 bases, with 12 bases between them. This CDR3 is 17 amino acids long. CDR3 protein: CASSLDLGPSSYNEQFF. CDR3 in DNA: TGTGCCAGCAGCTTAGATCTGGGCCCAAGCTCCTACAATGAGCAGTTCTTC.

The chain carries TRBV7-9 and TRBJ1-1; no definite D call. The V gene's germline CDR1 is SEHNR and CDR2 FQNEAQ (reference sequence). There are 14 residues in the CDR3. The V gene lost 5 bases and the J gene lost 1 base, with 11 bases spanning the gap. The CDR3 DNA reads as TGTGCCAGCAGCCGCGTAGAGCGGAACACTGAAGCTTTCTTT. Its protein is CASSRVERNTEAFF.

This clonotype came up a few times. The rearrangement uses TRBV7-9 and TRBJ1-1; no definite D call. CDR1 is SEHNR, CDR2 FQNEAQ, per germline (reference sequence). Trimming pared 3 bases from V and 4 bases from J, leaving 12 bases between. CDR3 length: 14 residues. The CDR3 DNA reads TGTGCCAGCAGCTTGGTGGTAAGTGCCACTGAAGCTTTCTTT. Protein sequence: CASSLVVSATEAFF.

This chain connects TRBV12-3 or TRBV12-4 to TRBJ1-4, with 7 bases identical to TRBD1. The CDR3 runs 12 residues. V lost 6 bases, J lost 10 bases, and 5 bases stayed unmatched. This CDR3 reads CASRGDSGKLFF. The CDR3 coding sequence is TGTGCCAGCAGGGGGGACAGTGGAAAACTGTTTTTT.

The V and J genes are TRBV29-1 and TRBJ1-4; no clear D. Germline CDR1 is SQVTM and CDR2 is ANQGSEA. The CDR3 length is 12 residues. V lost 6 bases to trimming and J lost 2 bases, with 7 bases between them. CDR3 in DNA: TGCAGCGTGACCGTTACTAATGAAAAACTGTTTTTT. Its translation: CSVTVTNEKLFF.

This clonotype was observed a few times. The CDR3 here is CASSSRASDTQYF. The CDR3 DNA reads TGTGCCAGCAGTTCAAGGGCCTCCGATACGCAGTATTTT. V and J are TRBV28 and TRBJ2-3, with D hard to call. Germline-derived CDR1 and CDR2 are MDHEN and SYDVKM. The CDR3 extends over 13 amino acids. V lost 4 bases and J 6 bases, leaving 11 bases between the germline ends.

The V and J genes are TRBV20-1 and TRBJ2-1, with no clear D. Trimming shortened V by 6 bases and J by 0 bases, and 18 bases separated the two germline ends. This CDR3 has 16 amino acids. The V gene's germline CDR1 is DFQATT and CDR2 SNEGSKA (reference sequence). The CDR3 region has the DNA TGCAGTGCCCCGGAATACTACCGGAGCTCCTACAATGAGCAGTTCTTC. This encodes CSAPEYYRSSYNEQFF.

The sample holds a few counts of this clonotype. V and J are TRBV4-2 and TRBJ1-3; the D is unclear. The CDR3 covers 16 residues. V was shortened by 0 bases and J by 2 bases, with 11 bases between the two germline ends. Per the germline V gene, CDR1 is LGHNA and CDR2 is YNFKEQ. The CDR3 bases are TGTGCCAGCAGCCAAGATTGGAGGGCACCTGGAAACACCATATATTTT. Translated: CASSQDWRAPGNTIYF.

This clonotype was detected only once. The chain links TRBV24-1 to TRBJ2-3, with a possible D match to TRBD2 (6 bases). V shed 3 bases and J shed 2 bases, with 14 bases lying between them. CDR1 is KGHDR, CDR2 SFDVKD, per germline. The CDR3 covers 16 residues. The CDR3 DNA reads TGTGCCACCAGTGATCCACAAACGGGAGTCACAGATACGCAGTATTTT. It specifies CATSDPQTGVTDTQYF.

The table lists this clonotype with a few counts. The chain combines TRBV12-3 or TRBV12-4 with TRBJ2-2; tentatively, D is TRBD2 (5 bases). CDR3 length: 17 residues. Trimming removed 3 bases from V and 7 bases from J, with 21 bases in between. CDR3 nucleotide sequence: TGTGCCAGCAGTTTTCACCCGAGAGGGAGTCGGATCGGGGAGCTGTTTTTT. Its translation: CASSFHPRGSRIGELFF.

In its sample, this clonotype was seen a few times. The rearrangement joins TRBV9 to TRBJ2-5; 7 bases are a match to TRBD2. Losses at the gene ends were 1 base for V and 5 bases for J; bases not matched to a gene: 8. This CDR3 has 15 amino acids. The germline gives CDR1 SGDLS, CDR2 YYNGEE. Here the CDR3 DNA reads TGTGCCAGCAGCGTATCCTCTGGACTAGAGGAGACCCAGTACTTC. Protein sequence: CASSVSSGLEETQYF.

This clonotype was seen a handful of times. This rearrangement joins TRBV4-1 to TRBJ2-7; D is uncertain. Germline V gene data show CDR1 as MGHRA and CDR2 as YSYEKL. This CDR3 region has 16 residues. V was trimmed by 1 base and J by 1 base, leaving 14 bases between them. In DNA form, the CDR3 reads TGCGCCAGCAGCCAAGGCTTAGACCAGAGGTCCTACGAGCAGTACTTC. Translated, it gives CASSQGLDQRSYEQYF.

This clonotype was seen repeatedly, ten times or more. The chain has TRBV27 and TRBJ1-1; the D gene is possibly TRBD1 (5 bases). The CDR3 loop spans 14 amino acids. CDR1 MNHEY and CDR2 SMNVEV come from the germline V gene (reference sequence). Trimming left V 6 bases short and J 7 bases short, with 18 bases between. The CDR3 loop reads CASRPRQPGSEAFF. Here the CDR3 DNA reads TGTGCCAGCAGACCCCGACAGCCTGGCAGTGAAGCTTTCTTT.